The present T cell receptor beta chain was sequenced within a study of T cells in Graves' hyperthyroidism and ophthalmopathy. This clonotype was seen a handful of times. V lost 3 bases and J 3 bases, leaving 14 bases between the germline ends. The CDR3 runs 15 residues. Germline V gives CDR1 LGHNA, CDR2 YNFKEQ. It was RNA transcripts that yielded the amplified TCR beta CDR3 regions. HTBI primers were employed in a first-round RT-PCR of the TCR CDR3. TCRdb redid the calling of the multiplex PCR reads with MiXCR, one entry per CDR3 protein. The sample yields some 740,000 distinct CDR3 sequences, approximately 15% seen once.

The chain employs TRBV4-2 and TRBJ1-2; tentative D call: TRBD1 (5 bases). Sequenced material: blood. The TCR comes from a woman under 30 with Graves' hyperthyroidism. The CDR3 bases are TGTGCCAGCAGCCAGGAACGACAGAAATACTATGGCTACACCTTC. Protein: CASSQERQKYYGYTF.